A selection of T cell receptor beta chains follows, all from one sample in a study of OX40 agonist ivuxolimab in advanced cancers. Generated by immunoSEQ multiplex PCR, the TCRdb table keeps only in-frame clones and is missing some. The sample lists around 19,000 clones, 75% to 80% occurring once. The input for sequencing was CD4+ or CD8+ T cells sorted from blood, taken in a trial of the OX40 agonist ivuxolimab. Every receptor here comes from an adult with an advanced solid tumor such as melanoma, head and neck, liver or kidney cancer. The conserved cysteine and the conserved F or W are not part of the CDR3 here.

CDR3aa | len | v_gene
ASSHQKGLAGGERTDTQY | 18 | TRBV4-1
ASSLDPQPQNIQY | 13 | TRBV5-4
ASSFVGGGNTIY | 12 | TRBV28
ASSPGQDYEKLF | 12 | TRBV5-1
ASRASMNTEAF | 11 | TRBV6-6
ASSLSEKLF | 9 | TRBV7-3
ASINYSERGTDTQY | 14 | TRBV7-2
ASSLYIPGLAGDSEQF | 16 | TRBV27
ASSLVVGSYNEQF | 13 | TRBV7-9
ASRRTGWTTEAF | 12 | TRBV6-1
ASRDRVINYGYT | 12 | TRBV6-5
ASSHGGEASYNEQF | 14 | TRBV2
ASSLSTGYISSPLH | 14 | TRBV5-4
ASSPIGGGYDTQY | 13 | TRBV7-2
ASSESLTVTSEAF | 13 | TRBV25-1
ASSQEGRGDQTQY | 13 | TRBV4-3
ASSSTTQGSNQPQH | 14 | TRBV6-6
ASSATDTPVSTEAF | 14 | TRBV9
ASSLSGETQY | 10 | TRBV19
ASSFRPNEKLF | 11 | TRBV11-2
ASSLAEYEQF | 10 | TRBV7-2
ASSSQTTGHQPQH | 13 | TRBV7-9
ASSLKGQGLAGYT | 13 | TRBV7-3
ASSLGRGHNSPLH | 13 | TRBV5-6